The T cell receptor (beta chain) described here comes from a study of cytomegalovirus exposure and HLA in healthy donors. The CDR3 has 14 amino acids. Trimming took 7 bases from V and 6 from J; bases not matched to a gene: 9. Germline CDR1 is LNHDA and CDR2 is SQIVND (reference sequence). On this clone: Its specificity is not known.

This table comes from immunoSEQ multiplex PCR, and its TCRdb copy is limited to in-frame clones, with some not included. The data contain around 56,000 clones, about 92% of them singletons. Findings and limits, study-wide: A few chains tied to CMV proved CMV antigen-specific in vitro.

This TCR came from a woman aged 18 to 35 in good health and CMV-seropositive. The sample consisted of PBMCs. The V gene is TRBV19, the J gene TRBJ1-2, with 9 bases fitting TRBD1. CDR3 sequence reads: CASKGDREFNGYTF. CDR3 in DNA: TGTGCCAGTAAAGGGGACAGGGAGTTTAATGGCTACACCTTC.